This TCR beta chain was recorded in a study listed by TCRdb under 2016. Regarding this clonotype: It lacks a known antigen. Base qualities are not at hand, and no much larger clone is one base apart.

Relative to germline, V is missing 4 bases and J is missing 1 base, with 4 bases of the junction outside any gene match. From the cysteine up to the phenylalanine, the CDR3 has a length of 14 residues. CDR3 DNA is the only sequence kept; it has 42 bases, read in frame from the first base. As encoded in the germline V gene, CDR1 is SGDLS while CDR2 is YYNGEE. Library construction relied on RT-PCR. The instrument was an Illumina MiSeq. The public reads were reprocessed in TCRdb via fastp at Q25 and MiXCR, keeping in-frame beta chains. Merged by CDR3 protein, the rows form single entries marked with the most common genes and DNA. The sample data list around 700,000 distinct CDR3 sequences, and more than 13% of these were observed just once. 3.6% of the sample lies in the top ten.

The sequenced sample was memory CD4+ T cells from blood. The V gene is TRBV9 and the J gene is TRBJ2-7, with 8 junctional bases fitting TRBD1. This receptor was identified in a female donor in good health, serving as a healthy control. The DNA is TGTGCCAGCAGCAAAGGACAGGGTTCCTACGAGCAGTACTTC. It translates as CASSKGQGSYEQYF.